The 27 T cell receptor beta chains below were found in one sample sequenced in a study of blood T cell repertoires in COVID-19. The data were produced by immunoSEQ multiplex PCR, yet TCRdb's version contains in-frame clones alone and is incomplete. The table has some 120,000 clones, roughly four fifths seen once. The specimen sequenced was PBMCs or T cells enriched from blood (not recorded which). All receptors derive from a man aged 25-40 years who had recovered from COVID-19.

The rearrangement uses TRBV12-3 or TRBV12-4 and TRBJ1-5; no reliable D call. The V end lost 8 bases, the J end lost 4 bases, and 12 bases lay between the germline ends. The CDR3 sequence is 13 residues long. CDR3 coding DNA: TGTGCCAGCGGGTTCGGCGGGAATCAGCCCCAGCATTTT. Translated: CASGFGGNQPQHF.

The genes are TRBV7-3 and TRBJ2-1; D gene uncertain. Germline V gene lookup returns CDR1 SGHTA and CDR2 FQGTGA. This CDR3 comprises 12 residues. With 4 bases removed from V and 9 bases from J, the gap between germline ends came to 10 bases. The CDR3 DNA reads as TGTGCCAGCAGCTCGCGCCTAGGTGAGCAGTTCTTC. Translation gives CASSSRLGEQFF.

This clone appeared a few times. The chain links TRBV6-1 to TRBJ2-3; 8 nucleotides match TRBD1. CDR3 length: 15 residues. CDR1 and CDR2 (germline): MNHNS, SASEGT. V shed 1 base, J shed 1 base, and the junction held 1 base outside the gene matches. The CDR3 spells CASSEETGGTDTQYF. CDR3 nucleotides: TGTGCCAGCAGTGAAGAGACAGGGGGCACAGATACGCAGTATTTT.

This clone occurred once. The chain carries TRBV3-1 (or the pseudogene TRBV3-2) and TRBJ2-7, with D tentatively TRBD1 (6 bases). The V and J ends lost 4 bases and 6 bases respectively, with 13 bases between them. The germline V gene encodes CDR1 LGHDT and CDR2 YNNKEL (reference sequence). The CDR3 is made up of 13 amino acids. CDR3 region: CASSPREGGEQYF. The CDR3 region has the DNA TGTGCCAGCAGCCCCCGAGAAGGGGGCGAGCAGTACTTC.

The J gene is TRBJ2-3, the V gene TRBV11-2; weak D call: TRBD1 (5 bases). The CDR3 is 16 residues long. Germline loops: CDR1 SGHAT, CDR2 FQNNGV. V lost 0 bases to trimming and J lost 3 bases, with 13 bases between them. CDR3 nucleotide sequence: TGTGCCAGCAGCTTAGAGGGAAGGGGTCCTACAGATACGCAGTATTTT. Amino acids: CASSLEGRGPTDTQYF.

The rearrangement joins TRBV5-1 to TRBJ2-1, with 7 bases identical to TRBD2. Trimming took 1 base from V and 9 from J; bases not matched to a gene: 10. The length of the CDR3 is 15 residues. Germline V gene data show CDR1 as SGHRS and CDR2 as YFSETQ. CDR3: CASSLTGGSGVEQFF. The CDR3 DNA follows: TGCGCCAGCAGCTTGACAGGCGGGAGTGGGGTTGAGCAGTTCTTC.

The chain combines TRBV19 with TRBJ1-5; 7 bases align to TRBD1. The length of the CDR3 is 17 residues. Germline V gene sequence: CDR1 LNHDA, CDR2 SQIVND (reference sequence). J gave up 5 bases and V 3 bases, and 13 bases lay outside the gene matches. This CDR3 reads CASSMGPGQQWDQPQHF. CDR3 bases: TGTGCCAGTAGTATGGGCCCGGGACAGCAATGGGATCAGCCCCAGCATTTT.

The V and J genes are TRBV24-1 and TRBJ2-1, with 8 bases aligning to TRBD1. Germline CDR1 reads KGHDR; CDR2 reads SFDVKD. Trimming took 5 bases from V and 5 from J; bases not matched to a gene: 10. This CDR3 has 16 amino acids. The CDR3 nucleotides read TGTGCCACCAGTGCCCCCGGGACAGGACTAAACAATGAGCAGTTCTTC. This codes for CATSAPGTGLNNEQFF.

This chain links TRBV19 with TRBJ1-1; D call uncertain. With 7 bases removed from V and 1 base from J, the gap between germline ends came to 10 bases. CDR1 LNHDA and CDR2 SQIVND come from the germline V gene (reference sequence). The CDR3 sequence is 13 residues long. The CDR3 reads CASMRQPNTEAFF. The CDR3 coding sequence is TGTGCCAGTATGAGACAACCGAACACTGAAGCTTTCTTT.

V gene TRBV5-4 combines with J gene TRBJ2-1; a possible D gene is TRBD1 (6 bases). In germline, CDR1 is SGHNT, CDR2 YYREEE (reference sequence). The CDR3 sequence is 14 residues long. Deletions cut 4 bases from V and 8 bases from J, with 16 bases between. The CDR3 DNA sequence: TGTGCCAGCAGCACCCAGGGGCCACTGGATGAGCAGTTCTTC. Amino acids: CASSTQGPLDEQFF.

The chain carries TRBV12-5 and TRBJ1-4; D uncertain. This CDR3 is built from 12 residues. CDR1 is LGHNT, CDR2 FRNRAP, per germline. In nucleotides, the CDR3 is TGTGCCACCCGGGGATTAAATGAAAAACTGTTTTTT. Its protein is CATRGLNEKLFF.

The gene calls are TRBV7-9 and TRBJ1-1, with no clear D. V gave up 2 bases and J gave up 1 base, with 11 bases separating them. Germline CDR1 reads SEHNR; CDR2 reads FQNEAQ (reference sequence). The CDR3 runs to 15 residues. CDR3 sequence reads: CASSLIGQKNTEAFF. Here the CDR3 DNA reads TGTGCCAGCAGCTTAATTGGGCAAAAGAACACTGAAGCTTTCTTT.

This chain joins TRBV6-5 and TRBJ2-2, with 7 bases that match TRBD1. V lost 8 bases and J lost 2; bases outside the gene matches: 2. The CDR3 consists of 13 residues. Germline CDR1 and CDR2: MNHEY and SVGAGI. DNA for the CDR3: TGTGCCAGCCGGGACAGAAACACCGGGGAGCTGTTTTTT. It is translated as CASRDRNTGELFF.

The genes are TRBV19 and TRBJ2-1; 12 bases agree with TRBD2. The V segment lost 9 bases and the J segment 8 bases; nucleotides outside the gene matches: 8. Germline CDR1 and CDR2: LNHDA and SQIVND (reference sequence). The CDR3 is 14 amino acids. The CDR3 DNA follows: TGTGCCAGCGATACTAGCGGGAGGTTGGATGAGCAGTTCTTC. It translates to CASDTSGRLDEQFF.

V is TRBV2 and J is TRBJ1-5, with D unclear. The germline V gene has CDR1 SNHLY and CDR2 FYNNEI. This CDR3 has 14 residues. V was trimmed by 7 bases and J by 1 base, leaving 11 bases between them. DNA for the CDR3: TGTGCCAGCACTGCCGGGTCGAGCAATCAGCCCCAGCATTTT. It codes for CASTAGSSNQPQHF. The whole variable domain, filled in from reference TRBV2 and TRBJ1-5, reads EPEVTQTPSHQVTQMGQEVILRCVPISNHLYFYWYRQILGQKVEFLVSFYNNEISEKSEIFDDQFSVERPDGSNFTLKIRSTKLEDSAMYFCASTAGSSNQPQHFGDGTRLSIL.

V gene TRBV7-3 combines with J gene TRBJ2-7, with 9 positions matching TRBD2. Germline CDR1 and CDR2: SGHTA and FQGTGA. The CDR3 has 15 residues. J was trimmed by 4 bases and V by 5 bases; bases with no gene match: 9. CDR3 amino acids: CASSPFPSGEYEQYF. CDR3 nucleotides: TGTGCCAGCAGCCCGTTTCCTAGCGGGGAATACGAGCAGTACTTC.

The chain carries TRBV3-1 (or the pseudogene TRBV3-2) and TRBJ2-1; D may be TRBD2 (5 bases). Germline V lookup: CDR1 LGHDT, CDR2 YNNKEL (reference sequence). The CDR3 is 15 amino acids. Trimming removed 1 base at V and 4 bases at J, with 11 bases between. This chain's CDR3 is CASSQGTLIYNEQFF. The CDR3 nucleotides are TGTGCCAGCAGCCAAGGGACTCTCATATACAATGAGCAGTTCTTC.

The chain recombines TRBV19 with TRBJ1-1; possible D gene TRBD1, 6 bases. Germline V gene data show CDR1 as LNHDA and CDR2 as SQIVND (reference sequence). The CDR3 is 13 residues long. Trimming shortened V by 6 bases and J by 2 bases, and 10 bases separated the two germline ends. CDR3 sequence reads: CASRGAINTEAFF. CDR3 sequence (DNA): TGTGCCAGTAGGGGGGCGATTAACACTGAAGCTTTCTTT.

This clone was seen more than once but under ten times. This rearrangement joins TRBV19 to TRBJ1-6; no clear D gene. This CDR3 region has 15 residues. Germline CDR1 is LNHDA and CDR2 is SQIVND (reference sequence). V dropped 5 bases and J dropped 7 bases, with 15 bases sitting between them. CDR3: CASSVMALGNSPLHF. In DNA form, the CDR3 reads TGTGCCAGTAGTGTCATGGCCCTGGGCAATTCACCCCTCCACTTT. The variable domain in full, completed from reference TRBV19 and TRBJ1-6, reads DGGITQSPKYLFRKEGQNVTLSCEQNLNHDAMYWYRQDPGQGLRLIYYSQIVNDFQKGDIAEGYSVSREKKESFPLTVTSAQKNPTAFYLCASSVMALGNSPLHFGNGTRLTVT.

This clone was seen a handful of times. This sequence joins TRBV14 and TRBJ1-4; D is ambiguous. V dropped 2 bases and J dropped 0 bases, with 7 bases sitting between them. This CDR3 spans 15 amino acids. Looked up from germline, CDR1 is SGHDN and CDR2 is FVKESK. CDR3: CASSQTRATNEKLFF. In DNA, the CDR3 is TGTGCCAGCAGCCAAACACGGGCAACTAATGAAAAACTGTTTTTT.

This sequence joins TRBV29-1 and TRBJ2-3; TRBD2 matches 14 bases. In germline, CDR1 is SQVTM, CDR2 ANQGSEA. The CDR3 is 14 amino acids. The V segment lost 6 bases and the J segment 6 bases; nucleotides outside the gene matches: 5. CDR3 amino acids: CSVTGLAGVDTQYF. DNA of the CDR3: TGCAGCGTCACGGGACTAGCGGGGGTGGATACGCAGTATTTT.

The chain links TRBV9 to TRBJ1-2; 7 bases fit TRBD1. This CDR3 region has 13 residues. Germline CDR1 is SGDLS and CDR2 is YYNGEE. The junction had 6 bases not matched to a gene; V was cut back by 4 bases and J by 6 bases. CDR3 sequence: CASSLKDRNGYTF. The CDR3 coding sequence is TGTGCCAGCAGCTTAAAGGACAGGAATGGCTACACCTTC.

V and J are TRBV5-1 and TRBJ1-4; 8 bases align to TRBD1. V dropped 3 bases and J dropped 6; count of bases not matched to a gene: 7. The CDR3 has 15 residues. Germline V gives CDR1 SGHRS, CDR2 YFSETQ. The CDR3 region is CASSSTGGIYEKLFF. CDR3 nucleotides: TGCGCCAGCAGCTCCACAGGGGGGATTTATGAAAAACTGTTTTTT.

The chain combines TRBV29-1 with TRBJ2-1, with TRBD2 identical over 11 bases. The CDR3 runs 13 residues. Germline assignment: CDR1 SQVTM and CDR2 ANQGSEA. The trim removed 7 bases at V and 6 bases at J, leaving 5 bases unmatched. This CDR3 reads CSGSLAGGNEQFF. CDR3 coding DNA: TGCAGCGGCTCTCTAGCGGGGGGCAATGAGCAGTTCTTC.

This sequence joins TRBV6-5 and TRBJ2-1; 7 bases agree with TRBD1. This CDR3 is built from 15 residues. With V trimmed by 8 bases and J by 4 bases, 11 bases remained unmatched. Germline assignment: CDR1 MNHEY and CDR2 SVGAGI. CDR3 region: CASAPRGGAYNEQFF. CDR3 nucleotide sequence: TGTGCCAGCGCCCCCCGAGGGGGCGCGTACAATGAGCAGTTCTTC.

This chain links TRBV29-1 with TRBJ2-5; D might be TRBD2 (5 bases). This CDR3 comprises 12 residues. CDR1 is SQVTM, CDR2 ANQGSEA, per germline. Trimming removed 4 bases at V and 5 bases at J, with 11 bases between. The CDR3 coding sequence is TGCAGCGTTGCGGCGGGCGGGGAGACCCAGTACTTC. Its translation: CSVAAGGETQYF.

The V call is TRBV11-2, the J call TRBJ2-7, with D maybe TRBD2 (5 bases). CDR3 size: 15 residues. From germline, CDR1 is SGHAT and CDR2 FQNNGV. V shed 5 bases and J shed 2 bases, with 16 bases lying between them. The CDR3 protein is CASSRSGGAAYEQYV. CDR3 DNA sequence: TGTGCCAGCAGCAGAAGTGGCGGAGCGGCCTACGAGCAGTACGTC.